Detailed here is one T cell receptor (beta chain). The data were obtained in a study of blood T cell repertoires in COVID-19. Study information: COVID-19 samples collected from the United States, Italy and Spain covered acute and convalescent phases. PBMCs, B-cell-depleted T cells, or T cells were the source of the cDNA or gDNA that made up the material.

The CDR3 extends over 14 amino acids. V was clipped by 0 bases and J by 4 bases, with 7 bases between them. Looked up from germline, CDR1 is SGHDT and CDR2 is YYEEEE. This table comes from immunoSEQ multiplex PCR, and its TCRdb copy is limited to in-frame clones, with some not included. The sample consists of under 50,000 clones, roughly nine tenths of them appearing once. The sample was peripheral blood. The chain uses TRBV5-6 and TRBJ1-4, with a weak D call TRBD1 (6 bases). The receptor was isolated from a man aged 70 or older with active COVID-19. The CDR3: CASSLGQDNEKLFF. DNA of the CDR3: TGTGCCAGCAGCTTGGGACAGGATAATGAAAAACTGTTTTTT.